In this sample, the clone carrying this T cell receptor (beta chain) turned up a few times. CDR3 size: 14 residues. Trimming shortened V by 2 bases and J by 4 bases, and 9 bases separated the two germline ends. CDR1 is MGHDK and CDR2 is SYGVNS in the germline V gene. These data originate in a study of blood T cell repertoires in COVID-19. Looking at the study overall: COVID-19 samples from acute and convalescent phases originated in the United States, Italy and Spain.

Produced via immunoSEQ multiplex PCR; TCRdb's table is partial and in-frame only. There are around 200,000 clones in the sample; approximately 89% occur only once, and 6.2% lies in the top ten. Either two negative PCRs, clearance, or symptom resolution qualified Cohort 3 donors as recovered. V and J are TRBV25-1 and TRBJ1-3; D is unresolved. The sequenced sample was PBMCs or T cells enriched from blood (not recorded which). The TCR comes from a middle-aged man who had recovered from COVID-19. The CDR3 bases are TGTGCCAGCAGTGAAGAGCGTTCCGGAAACACCATATATTTT. This translates into CASSEERSGNTIYF.